This T cell receptor (beta chain) was recovered during a study of blood T cell repertoires in COVID-19. The germline gives CDR1 MDHEN, CDR2 SYDVKM. The CDR3 runs to 14 residues. Trimming removed 4 bases at V and 12 bases at J, with 16 bases between. Produced via immunoSEQ multiplex PCR; TCRdb's table is partial and in-frame only. The table shows 140,000 or so clones, with under 90% occurring only once. The chain joins TRBV28 to TRBJ1-6; D is uncertain. Sequencing was carried out using peripheral blood. This clonotype was obtained from a human donor in a cohort sampled during active COVID-19. CDR3: CASSSLQREVPLHF. The CDR3 DNA sequence: TGTGCCAGCAGTTCCCTCCAACGAGAGGTACCCCTCCACTTT.